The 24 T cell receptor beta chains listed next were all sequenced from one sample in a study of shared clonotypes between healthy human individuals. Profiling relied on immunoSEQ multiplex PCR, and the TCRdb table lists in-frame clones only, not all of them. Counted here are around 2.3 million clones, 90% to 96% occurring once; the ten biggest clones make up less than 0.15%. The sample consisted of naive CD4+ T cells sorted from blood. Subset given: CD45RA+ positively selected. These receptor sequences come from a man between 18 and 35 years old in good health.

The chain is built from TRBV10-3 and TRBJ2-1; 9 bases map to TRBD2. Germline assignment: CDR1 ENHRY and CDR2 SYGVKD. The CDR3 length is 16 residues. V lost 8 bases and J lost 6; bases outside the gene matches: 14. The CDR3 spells CAIGSRSGSKANEQFF. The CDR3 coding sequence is TGTGCCATCGGCTCCCGTAGCGGGAGTAAAGCCAATGAGCAGTTCTTC.

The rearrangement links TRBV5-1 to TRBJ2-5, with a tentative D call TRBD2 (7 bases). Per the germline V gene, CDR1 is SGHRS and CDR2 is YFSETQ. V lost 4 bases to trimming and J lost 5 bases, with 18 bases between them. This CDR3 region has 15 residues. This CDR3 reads CASSPIGLGGETQYF. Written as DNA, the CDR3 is TGCGCCAGCAGCCCTATCGGACTAGGGGGGGAGACCCAGTACTTC.

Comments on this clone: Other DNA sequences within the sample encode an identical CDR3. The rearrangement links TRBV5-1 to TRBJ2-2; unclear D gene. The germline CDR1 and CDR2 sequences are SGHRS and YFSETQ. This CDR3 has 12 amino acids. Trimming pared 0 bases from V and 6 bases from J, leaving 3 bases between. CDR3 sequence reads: CASSLAAGELFF. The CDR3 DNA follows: TGCGCCAGCAGCTTGGCCGCCGGGGAGCTGTTTTTT.

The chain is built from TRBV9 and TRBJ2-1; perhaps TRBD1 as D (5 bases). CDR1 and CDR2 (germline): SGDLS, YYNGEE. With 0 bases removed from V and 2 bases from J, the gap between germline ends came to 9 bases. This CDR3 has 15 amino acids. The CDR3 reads CASSVAGSPYNEQFF. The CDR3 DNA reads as TGTGCCAGCAGCGTAGCAGGGTCCCCCTACAATGAGCAGTTCTTC.

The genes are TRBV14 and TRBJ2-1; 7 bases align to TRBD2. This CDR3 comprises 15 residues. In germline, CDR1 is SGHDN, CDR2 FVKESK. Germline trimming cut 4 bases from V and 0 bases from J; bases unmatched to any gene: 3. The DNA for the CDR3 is TGTGCCAGCAGCCGGGGGGGGAGCTCCTACAATGAGCAGTTCTTC. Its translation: CASSRGGSSYNEQFF.

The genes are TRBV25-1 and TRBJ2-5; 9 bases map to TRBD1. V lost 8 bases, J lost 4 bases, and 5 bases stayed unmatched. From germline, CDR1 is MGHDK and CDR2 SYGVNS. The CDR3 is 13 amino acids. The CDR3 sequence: CASATGGAETQYF. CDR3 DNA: TGTGCCAGCGCTACAGGGGGCGCAGAGACCCAGTACTTC.

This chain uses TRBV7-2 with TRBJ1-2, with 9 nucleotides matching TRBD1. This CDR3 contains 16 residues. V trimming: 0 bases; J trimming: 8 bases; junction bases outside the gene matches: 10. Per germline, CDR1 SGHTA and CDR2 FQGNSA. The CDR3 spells CASSLAWGQGTHGYTF. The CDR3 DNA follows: TGTGCCAGCAGCTTAGCTTGGGGACAGGGAACACACGGCTACACCTTC.

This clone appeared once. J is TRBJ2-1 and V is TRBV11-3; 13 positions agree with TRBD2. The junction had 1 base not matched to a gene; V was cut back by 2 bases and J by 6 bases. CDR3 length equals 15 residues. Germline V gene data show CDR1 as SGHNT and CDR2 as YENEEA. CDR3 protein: CASSLRTSGSNEQFF. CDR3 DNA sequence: TGTGCCAGCAGCTTAAGGACTAGCGGGAGCAATGAGCAGTTCTTC.

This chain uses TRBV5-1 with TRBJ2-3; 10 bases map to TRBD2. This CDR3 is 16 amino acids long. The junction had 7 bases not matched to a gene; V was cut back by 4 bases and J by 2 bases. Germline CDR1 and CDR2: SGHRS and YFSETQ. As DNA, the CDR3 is TGCGCCAGCAGCCCGCGGACTAGCGGTCCCACAGATACGCAGTATTTT. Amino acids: CASSPRTSGPTDTQYF.

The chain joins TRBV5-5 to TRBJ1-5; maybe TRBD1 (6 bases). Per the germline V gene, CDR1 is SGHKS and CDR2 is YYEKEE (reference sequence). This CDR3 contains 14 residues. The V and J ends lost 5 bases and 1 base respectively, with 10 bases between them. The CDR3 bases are TGTGCCAGCAGGTCGGGGGCGAGCAATCAGCCCCAGCATTTT. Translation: CASRSGASNQPQHF. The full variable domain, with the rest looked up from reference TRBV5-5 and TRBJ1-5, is DAGVTQSPTHLIKTRGQQVTLRCSPISGHKSVSWYQQVLGQGPQFIFQYYEKEERGRGNFPDRFSARQFPNYSSELNVNALLLGDSALYLCASRSGASNQPQHFGDGTRLSIL.

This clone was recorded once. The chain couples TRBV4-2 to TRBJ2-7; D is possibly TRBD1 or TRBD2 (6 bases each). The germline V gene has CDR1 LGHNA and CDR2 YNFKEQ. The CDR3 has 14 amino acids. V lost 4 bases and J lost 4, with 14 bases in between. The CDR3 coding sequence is TGTGCCAGCAGCCTAGCCAGGGGAGGTTACGAGCAGTACTTC. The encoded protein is CASSLARGGYEQYF.

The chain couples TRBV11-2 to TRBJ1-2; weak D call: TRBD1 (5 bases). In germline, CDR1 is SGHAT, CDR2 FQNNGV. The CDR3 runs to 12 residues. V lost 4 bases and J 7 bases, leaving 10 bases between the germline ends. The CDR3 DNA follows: TGTGCCAGCAGCTCCGGGGCGCGTGGCTACACCTTC. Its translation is CASSSGARGYTF. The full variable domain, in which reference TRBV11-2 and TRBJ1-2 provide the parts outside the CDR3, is EAGVAQSPRYKIIEKRQSVAFWCNPISGHATLYWYQQILGQGPKLLIQFQNNGVVDDSQLPKDRFSAERLKGVDSTLKIQPAKLEDSAVYLCASSSGARGYTFGSGTRLTVV.

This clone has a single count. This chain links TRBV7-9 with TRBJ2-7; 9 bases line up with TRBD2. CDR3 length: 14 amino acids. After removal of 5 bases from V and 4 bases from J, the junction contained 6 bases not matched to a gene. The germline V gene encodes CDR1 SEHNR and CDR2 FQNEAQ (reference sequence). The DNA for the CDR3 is TGTGCCAGCAGCCTGGGACTAGCATTGTACGAGCAGTACTTC. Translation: CASSLGLALYEQYF. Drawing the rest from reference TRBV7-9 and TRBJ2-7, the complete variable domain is DTGVSQNPRHKITKRGQNVTFRCDPISEHNRLYWYRQTLGQGPEFLTYFQNEAQLEKSRLLSDRFSAERPKGSFSTLEIQRTEQGDSAMYLCASSLGLALYEQYFGPGTRLTVT.

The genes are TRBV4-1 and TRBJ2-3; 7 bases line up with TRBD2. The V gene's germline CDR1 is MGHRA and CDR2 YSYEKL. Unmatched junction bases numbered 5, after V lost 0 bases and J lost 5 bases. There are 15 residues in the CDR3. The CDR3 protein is CASSQDDLAVDTQYF. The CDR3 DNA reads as TGCGCCAGCAGCCAAGATGACCTAGCGGTAGATACGCAGTATTTT.

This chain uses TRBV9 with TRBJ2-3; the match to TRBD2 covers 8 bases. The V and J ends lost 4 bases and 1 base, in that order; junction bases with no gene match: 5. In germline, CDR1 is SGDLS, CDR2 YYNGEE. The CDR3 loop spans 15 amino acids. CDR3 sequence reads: CASSLSGGRTDTQYF. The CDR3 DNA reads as TGTGCCAGCAGCTTAAGCGGGGGCCGCACAGATACGCAGTATTTT.

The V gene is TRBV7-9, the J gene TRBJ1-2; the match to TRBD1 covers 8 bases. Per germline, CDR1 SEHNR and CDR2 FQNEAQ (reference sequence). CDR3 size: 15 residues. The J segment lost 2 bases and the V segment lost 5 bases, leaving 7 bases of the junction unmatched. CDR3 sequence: CASSQDREGNYGYTF. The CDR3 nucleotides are TGTGCCAGCAGCCAGGACAGGGAGGGGAACTATGGCTACACCTTC. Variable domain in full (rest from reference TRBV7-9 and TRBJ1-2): DTGVSQNPRHKITKRGQNVTFRCDPISEHNRLYWYRQTLGQGPEFLTYFQNEAQLEKSRLLSDRFSAERPKGSFSTLEIQRTEQGDSAMYLCASSQDREGNYGYTFGSGTRLTVV.

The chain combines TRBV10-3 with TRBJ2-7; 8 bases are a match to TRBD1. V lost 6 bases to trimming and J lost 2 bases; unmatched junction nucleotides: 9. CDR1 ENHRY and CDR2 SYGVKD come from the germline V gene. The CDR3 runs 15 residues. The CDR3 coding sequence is TGTGCCATCAGAGGGGGGACAGGACTAACCTACGAGCAGTACTTC. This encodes CAIRGGTGLTYEQYF.

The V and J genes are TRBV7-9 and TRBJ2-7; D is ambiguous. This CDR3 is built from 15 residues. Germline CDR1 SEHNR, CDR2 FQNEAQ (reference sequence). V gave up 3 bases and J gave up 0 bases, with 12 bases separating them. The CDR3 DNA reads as TGTGCCAGCAGCTTGGAAACCTTAGACTCCTACGAGCAGTACTTC. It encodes CASSLETLDSYEQYF.

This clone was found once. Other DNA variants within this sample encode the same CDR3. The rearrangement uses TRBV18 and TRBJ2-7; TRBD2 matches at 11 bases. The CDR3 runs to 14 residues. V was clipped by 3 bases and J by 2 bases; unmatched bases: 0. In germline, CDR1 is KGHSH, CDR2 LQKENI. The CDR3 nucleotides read TGTGCCAGCTCACCGGGACTAGCGGCCTACGAGCAGTACTTC. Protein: CASSPGLAAYEQYF.

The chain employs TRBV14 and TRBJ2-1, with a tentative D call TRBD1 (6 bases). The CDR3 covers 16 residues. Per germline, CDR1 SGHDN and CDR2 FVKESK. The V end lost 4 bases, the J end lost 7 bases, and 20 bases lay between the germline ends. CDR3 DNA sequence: TGTGCCAGCAGCCGATCTGGGGACAATTCTGGGAATGAGCAGTTCTTC. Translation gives CASSRSGDNSGNEQFF.

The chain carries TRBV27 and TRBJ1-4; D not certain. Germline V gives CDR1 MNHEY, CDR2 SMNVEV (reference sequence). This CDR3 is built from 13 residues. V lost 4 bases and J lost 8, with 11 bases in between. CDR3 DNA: TGTGCCAGCAGTTGGGTTCCGGCCGAAAAACTGTTTTTT. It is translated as CASSWVPAEKLFF.

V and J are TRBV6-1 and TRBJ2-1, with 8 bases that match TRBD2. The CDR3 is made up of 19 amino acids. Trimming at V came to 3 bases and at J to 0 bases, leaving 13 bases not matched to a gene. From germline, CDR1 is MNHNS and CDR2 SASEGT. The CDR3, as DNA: TGTGCCAGCAGTGATGGCCTCGGGAGGGTGGGAGACTCCTACAATGAGCAGTTCTTC. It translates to CASSDGLGRVGDSYNEQFF.

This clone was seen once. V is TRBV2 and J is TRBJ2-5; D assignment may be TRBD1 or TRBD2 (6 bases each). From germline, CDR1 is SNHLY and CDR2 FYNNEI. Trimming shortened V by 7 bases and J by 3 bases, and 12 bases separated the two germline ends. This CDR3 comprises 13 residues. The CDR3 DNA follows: TGTGCCAGCAAGGGGGGACCGAAAGAGACCCAGTACTTC. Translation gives CASKGGPKETQYF.

CDR3 region: CASSARYYNSPLHF. The CDR3 DNA reads as TGTGCCAGCAGCGCCCGGTATTATAATTCACCCCTCCACTTT. The V call is TRBV5-6, the J call TRBJ1-6; D gene ambiguous. This CDR3 spans 14 amino acids. Trimming took off 4 bases at V and 4 bases at J, with 9 bases between the two ends. Looked up from germline, CDR1 is SGHDT and CDR2 is YYEEEE.